This T cell receptor beta chain was captured by sequencing in a study of blood T cell repertoires in COVID-19. Turning to the study itself: COVID-19 samples, acute and convalescent, were from the United States, Italy and Spain.

Authors' methods: Nucleated cell number was recorded as an estimate derived from reference gene primer amplification. This table comes from immunoSEQ multiplex PCR, and its TCRdb copy is limited to in-frame clones, with some not included. Clonal size and the V and J genes are those of that table, whereas D and trimming came from the DNA. Among about 400,000 clones, 88% were seen once, and the ten largest hold about 0.89%. The V gene lost 0 bases and the J gene lost 0 bases, with 11 bases spanning the gap. The CDR3 length is 16 residues. The germline V gene encodes CDR1 SNHLY and CDR2 FYNNEI. The gene calls are TRBV2 and TRBJ1-1, with a possible D match to TRBD1 (5 bases). This receptor was taken from a woman in her twenties or thirties with acute COVID-19. Source material: PBMCs or T cells enriched from blood (not recorded which). The CDR3 DNA sequence: TGTGCCAGCAGTGAAGCTCTTGGGGCAGTGAACACTGAAGCTTTCTTT. Protein: CASSEALGAVNTEAFF.